This TCR beta chain originates from a study of blood T cell repertoires in COVID-19. Germline V lookup: CDR1 KGHSH, CDR2 LQKENI. Trimming took 5 bases from V and 0 from J, leaving 8 bases between them. This CDR3 is 14 amino acids long. TCRdb keeps only in-frame clones here, not all; method: immunoSEQ multiplex PCR. The sample holds under 250,000 clones; 80% to 85% are singletons and the top ten take 8.9%. The genes are TRBV18 and TRBJ1-3, with no clear D. Specimen: PBMCs or T cells enriched from blood (not recorded which). The receptor was derived from a woman aged 45-59 years with acute COVID-19. The CDR3 loop is CASSGQASGNTIYF. CDR3 in DNA: TGTGCCAGCTCAGGGCAGGCCTCTGGAAACACCATATATTTT.